These 27 T cell receptor beta chains were all obtained from the same sample, sequenced in a study of blood T cell repertoires in COVID-19. This table comes from immunoSEQ multiplex PCR, and its TCRdb copy is limited to in-frame clones, with some not included. The sample has more than 15,000 clones; 82% are singletons. Source material: peripheral blood. These receptors were collected from a man older than 75 with active or convalescent COVID-19.

This chain links TRBV2 with TRBJ1-1, with 8 bases lining up with TRBD1. Per germline, CDR1 SNHLY and CDR2 FYNNEI. V was pared by 8 bases and J by 3 bases, with 8 bases of the junction left unmatched. CDR3 length: 14 amino acids. For the CDR3, the DNA is TGTGCCAGCGAGAAGGACAGGGCTTACACTGAAGCTTTCTTT. It codes for CASEKDRAYTEAFF.

The genes are TRBV4-3 and TRBJ1-1, with 7 nucleotides matching TRBD1. Trimming took 3 bases from V and 7 from J; bases not matched to a gene: 8. The CDR3 is 14 amino acids. The germline V gene encodes CDR1 LGHNA and CDR2 YSLEER. This CDR3 is CASSHTDRDGEAFF. Here the CDR3 DNA reads TGCGCCAGCAGCCATACAGACAGGGATGGTGAAGCTTTCTTT.

The chain uses TRBV3-1 (or the pseudogene TRBV3-2) and TRBJ2-5; 12 nucleotides align to TRBD2. Trimming took 4 bases from V and 2 from J; bases not matched to a gene: 2. Germline V gene lookup returns CDR1 LGHDT and CDR2 YNNKEL (reference sequence). CDR3 size: 15 residues. The CDR3 region is CASSLGLAGQETQYF. CDR3 nucleotide sequence: TGTGCCAGCAGCCTAGGACTAGCGGGGCAAGAGACCCAGTACTTC.

The chain uses TRBV12-5 and TRBJ1-1, with 7 bases aligning to TRBD1. Per the germline V gene, CDR1 is LGHNT and CDR2 is FRNRAP. CDR3 length equals 16 residues. J gave up 4 bases and V 0 bases, and 8 bases lay outside the gene matches. The CDR3 sequence: CASGLVHRGGGTEAFF. The CDR3 bases are TGTGCTAGTGGTTTGGTACACAGGGGAGGCGGCACTGAAGCTTTCTTT.

The V gene is TRBV6-2 or TRBV6-3, the J gene TRBJ2-3; 10 nucleotides match TRBD2. The CDR3 has 16 amino acids. V gave up 4 bases and J gave up 6 bases; unmatched junction bases: 10. Germline V CDR1 and CDR2: MNHEY, SVGEGT. CDR3 residues: CASSFGLAGARDTQYF. CDR3 DNA: TGTGCCAGCAGTTTCGGGCTAGCGGGGGCCAGGGATACGCAGTATTTT.

The chain links TRBV6-5 to TRBJ1-1, with 7 positions matching TRBD1. Germline values: CDR1 MNHEY, CDR2 SVGAGI. J was trimmed by 1 base and V by 5 bases; bases with no gene match: 4. The length of the CDR3 is 14 residues. CDR3 nucleotide sequence: TGTGCCAGCAGTCCGCGGGACAGGAACACTGAAGCTTTCTTT. This translates into CASSPRDRNTEAFF.

J is TRBJ1-5 and V is TRBV7-2; tentative D call: TRBD1 (5 bases). CDR1 and CDR2 from the germline V gene are SGHTA and FQGNSA. The V end lost 1 base, the J end lost 4 bases, and 8 bases lay between the germline ends. The CDR3 contains 14 residues. The CDR3 protein is CASSLGQSNQPQHF. CDR3 coding DNA: TGTGCCAGCAGCTTAGGACAGAGTAATCAGCCCCAGCATTTT.

This chain joins TRBV5-5 and TRBJ2-5; D may be TRBD1 (5 bases). Trimming took off 4 bases at V and 3 bases at J, with 7 bases between the two ends. The CDR3 runs 12 residues. Per the germline V gene, CDR1 is SGHKS and CDR2 is YYEKEE (reference sequence). CDR3 bases: TGTGCCAGCAGCACCAGGGAAGAGACCCAGTACTTC. Protein: CASSTREETQYF. The complete variable domain, with remaining parts taken from reference TRBV5-5 and TRBJ2-5, reads DAGVTQSPTHLIKTRGQQVTLRCSPISGHKSVSWYQQVLGQGPQFIFQYYEKEERGRGNFPDRFSARQFPNYSSELNVNALLLGDSALYLCASSTREETQYFGPGTRLLVL.

This clone turned up a few times. V usage is TRBV9 and J usage is TRBJ2-1; possibly TRBD1 for D (6 bases). Trimming took 0 bases from V and 6 from J, leaving 7 bases between them. The CDR3 is 13 residues long. Germline assignment: CDR1 SGDLS and CDR2 YYNGEE. CDR3 in DNA: TGTGCCAGCAGCGTAGCAGGGGTCAATGAGCAGTTCTTC. Its translation is CASSVAGVNEQFF.

This clone was picked up a small number of times. V gene TRBV3-1 (or the pseudogene TRBV3-2) combines with J gene TRBJ2-1; 7 bases align to TRBD2. V trimming: 6 bases; J trimming: 0 bases; junction bases outside the gene matches: 5. The length of the CDR3 is 15 residues. Looked up from germline, CDR1 is LGHDT and CDR2 is YNNKEL (reference sequence). CDR3 residues: CASRLTSDSYNEQFF. The CDR3 DNA reads TGTGCCAGCAGACTCACTAGCGACTCCTACAATGAGCAGTTCTTC.

This clone was detected only once. The rearrangement uses TRBV4-2 and TRBJ2-1; 7 positions match TRBD2. The CDR3 covers 15 residues. Germline V lookup: CDR1 LGHNA, CDR2 YNFKEQ. V trimming: 2 bases; J trimming: 3 bases; junction bases outside the gene matches: 4. The DNA for the CDR3 is TGTGCCAGCAGCCAACCCAGCGGGGTCTACAATGAGCAGTTCTTC. Its protein product is CASSQPSGVYNEQFF.

This sequence joins TRBV29-1 and TRBJ2-5; D is ambiguous. V dropped 7 bases and J dropped 5 bases, with 8 bases sitting between them. Germline V gene lookup returns CDR1 SQVTM and CDR2 ANQGSEA. The CDR3 covers 10 residues. CDR3 sequence (DNA): TGCAGCGCCCTCGAGGAGACCCAGTACTTC. Encoded protein: CSALEETQYF.

This chain links TRBV9 with TRBJ2-2; weak D call: TRBD1 (6 bases). Trimming removed 2 bases at V and 4 bases at J, with 12 bases between. This CDR3 spans 15 amino acids. Germline loops: CDR1 SGDLS, CDR2 YYNGEE. The CDR3 DNA follows: TGTGCCAGCAGCGTGGGGGCATCGGGCACCGGGGAGCTGTTTTTT. Its protein is CASSVGASGTGELFF.

This clone was detected only a few times. The rearrangement joins TRBV4-1 to TRBJ1-2, with 8 bases lining up with TRBD1. CDR1 is MGHRA, CDR2 YSYEKL, per germline. With V trimmed by 4 bases and J by 1 base, 5 bases remained unmatched. This CDR3 has 15 residues. The CDR3 sequence: CASSPGQVVNYGYTF. The CDR3, as DNA: TGCGCCAGCAGCCCGGGACAGGTAGTTAACTATGGCTACACCTTC.

This CDR3 is CSVPTSGEETQYF. The CDR3 region has the DNA TGCAGCGTACCGACTAGCGGGGAAGAGACCCAGTACTTC. V and J are TRBV29-1 and TRBJ2-5; TRBD2 aligns across 11 bases. Per the germline V gene, CDR1 is SQVTM and CDR2 is ANQGSEA. The length of the CDR3 is 13 residues. The trim removed 6 bases at V and 3 bases at J, leaving 3 bases unmatched.

The genes are TRBV6-2 or TRBV6-3 and TRBJ2-5; the D gene is possibly TRBD2 (6 bases). V was pared by 6 bases and J by 5 bases, with 16 bases between. Germline lookup yields CDR1 MNHEY and CDR2 SVGEGT. The CDR3 loop spans 14 amino acids. The CDR3 DNA reads as TGTGCCAGCAGCCCCCTAGCGCTGGGGGAGACCCAGTACTTC. This sequence encodes CASSPLALGETQYF.

CDR3 sequence reads: CASSIPLYRAGGHSSYNEQFF. The CDR3 DNA sequence: TGTGCCAGTAGTATACCTCTCTACCGGGCGGGGGGCCACAGCTCCTACAATGAGCAGTTCTTC. The chain combines TRBV19 with TRBJ2-1, with 8 bases matching TRBD2. The V and J ends lost 2 bases and 0 bases, in that order; junction bases with no gene match: 18. The CDR3 length is 21 residues. Germline V CDR1 and CDR2: LNHDA, SQIVND (reference sequence).

The chain uses TRBV19 and TRBJ2-7; D not resolved. The V gene lost 6 bases and the J gene lost 3 bases, with 9 bases spanning the gap. CDR1 LNHDA and CDR2 SQIVND come from the germline V gene (reference sequence). The CDR3 loop spans 12 amino acids. The CDR3 DNA is TGTGCCAGTAGAGAGGCAGTCTACGAGCAGTACTTC. Protein: CASREAVYEQYF.

The V call is TRBV5-8, the J call TRBJ2-7, with 10 bases lining up with TRBD1. Germline CDR1 reads SGHTS; CDR2 reads YDEGEE. V trimming: 3 bases; J trimming: 5 bases; junction bases outside the gene matches: 2. This CDR3 has 13 amino acids. CDR3 sequence: CASSWGQGNEQYF. CDR3 in DNA: TGTGCCAGCAGCTGGGGACAGGGGAACGAGCAGTACTTC.

J is TRBJ2-5 and V is TRBV10-3, with 9 nucleotides matching TRBD2. CDR1 is ENHRY and CDR2 is SYGVKD in the germline V gene. The CDR3 extends over 16 amino acids. Germline trimming cut 0 bases from V and 7 bases from J; bases unmatched to any gene: 9. In nucleotides, the CDR3 is TGTGCCATCAGTGAGTCGAACTGGGGTAGCGGGGGGACCCAGTACTTC. Protein sequence: CAISESNWGSGGTQYF.

The genes are TRBV6-2 or TRBV6-3 and TRBJ2-7; 7 bases match TRBD1. Germline CDR1 and CDR2: MNHEY and SVGEGT. Trimming took 2 bases from V and 5 from J; bases not matched to a gene: 9. This CDR3 is 15 amino acids long. Written as DNA, the CDR3 is TGTGCCAGCAGTTACGGTGACAGGGAAAGTGACGAGCAGTACTTC. This sequence encodes CASSYGDRESDEQYF.

The chain joins TRBV5-1 to TRBJ2-7; tentative D call: TRBD2 (5 bases). CDR1 is SGHRS, CDR2 YFSETQ, per germline. Trimming took off 3 bases at V and 7 bases at J, with 14 bases between the two ends. The CDR3 spans 13 residues. CDR3 sequence reads: CASSSDLTGEQYF. The CDR3, as DNA: TGCGCCAGCAGCTCGGACTTAACTGGGGAGCAGTACTTC.

The genes are TRBV30 and TRBJ2-3; D perhaps matches TRBD2 (5 bases). Trimming left V 2 bases short and J 5 bases short, with 8 bases between. Germline CDR1 reads GTSNPN; CDR2 reads SVGIG (reference sequence). The CDR3 runs 12 residues. The CDR3 region has the DNA TGTGCCTGGAGTTTGGCGGGAGATACGCAGTATTTT. Translating gives CAWSLAGDTQYF.

V is TRBV10-3 and J is TRBJ2-3; 10 nucleotides match TRBD2. The ends lost 2 bases at V and 1 base at J; junction bases unmatched: 9. Germline V gene data show CDR1 as ENHRY and CDR2 as SYGVKD. This CDR3 has 18 residues. CDR3 region: CAISEIERGGGGTDTQYF. CDR3 DNA: TGTGCCATCAGTGAGATCGAGCGGGGGGGAGGGGGCACAGATACGCAGTATTTT.

The chain has TRBV7-2 and TRBJ2-7; D is undetermined. The ends were cut back, 4 bases at V and 6 bases at J, with 16 bases in the middle. The CDR3 is 14 residues long. Germline CDR1 SGHTA, CDR2 FQGNSA. The CDR3 loop reads CASSSGFGVVEQYF. In DNA form, the CDR3 reads TGTGCCAGCAGCTCCGGCTTCGGAGTCGTCGAGCAGTACTTC. The full variable domain, its missing parts supplied by reference TRBV7-2 and TRBJ2-7, is GAGVSQSPSNKVTEKGKDVELRCDPISGHTALYWYRQSLGQGLEFLIYFQGNSAPDKSGLPSDRFSAERTGGSVSTLTIQRTQQEDSAVYLCASSSGFGVVEQYFGPGTRLTVT.

The CDR3 region is CASSGLWEGRINTEAFF. As DNA, the CDR3 is TGTGCCAGCAGTGGCTTATGGGAGGGAAGAATCAACACTGAAGCTTTCTTT. The J gene is TRBJ1-1, the V gene TRBV2; no clear D gene. V lost 4 bases and J 2 bases, leaving 20 bases between the germline ends. The germline V gene has CDR1 SNHLY and CDR2 FYNNEI. The CDR3 consists of 17 residues.

The chain joins TRBV12-3 or TRBV12-4 to TRBJ1-1; weak D call: TRBD1 (5 bases). The CDR3 runs to 12 residues. The V gene lost 2 bases and the J gene lost 4 bases, with 5 bases spanning the gap. The CDR3 spells CASSLRGTEAFF. In DNA, the CDR3 is TGTGCCAGCAGTTTAAGGGGCACTGAAGCTTTCTTT.